The following is a T cell receptor beta chain sequence with its context. The record originates from a study of control samples from healthy donors and cancer patients. Sequencing was performed with immunoSEQ multiplex PCR; in TCRdb, only in-frame clones are kept and a portion is missing. The sample consists of approximately 93,000 clones, around 90% of them appearing once. Germline V gene data show CDR1 as SGHTA and CDR2 as FQGTGA. V trimming: 5 bases; J trimming: 12 bases; junction bases outside the gene matches: 8. CDR3 size: 13 residues. The V gene is TRBV7-3, the J gene TRBJ2-1; 9 nucleotides agree with TRBD2. This clonotype was sampled from a woman aged 50 to 60 with colorectal cancer. The specimen sequenced was PBMCs. CDR3 region: CASSVLAGLMQFF. The CDR3 DNA reads TGTGCCAGCAGCGTCCTAGCGGGGCTCATGCAGTTCTTC.